What follows are 13 T cell receptor beta chains derived from one specimen sequenced in a study of blood T cells in healthy people across ages. It was with a sample-barcoded 5' primer and a J-beta primer mix that a second PCR of roughly 7 to 12 cycles was run. Using its own MiXCR run on the 5' RACE reads, TCRdb lists one record per CDR3 protein. Among 250,000 to 300,000 distinct CDR3 sequences listed, roughly 27% were seen once. Sequencing input: blood. These receptors all come from a woman in her 70s in good health.

V usage is TRBV20-1 and J usage is TRBJ1-5; D remains ambiguous. The V end lost 0 bases, the J end lost 0 bases, and 18 bases lay between the germline ends. The CDR3 extends over 18 amino acids. CDR1 and CDR2 (germline): DFQATT, SNEGSKA (reference sequence). The CDR3 nucleotides are TGCAGTGCTAGAGAAACCGGGATACAGAGTCATAGCAATCAGCCCCAGCATTTT. This codes for CSARETGIQSHSNQPQHF.

CDR3 amino acids: CASSTSGGYEQYF. CDR3 sequence (DNA): TGTGCCAGCAGCACTAGCGGGGGGTACGAGCAGTACTTC. J is TRBJ2-7 and V is TRBV7-2; 12 positions match TRBD2. The CDR3 is made up of 13 amino acids. V shed 5 bases, J shed 4 bases, and the junction held 0 bases outside the gene matches. Germline V gene sequence: CDR1 SGHTA, CDR2 FQGNSA.

This clonotype has more than one count but fewer than ten. This sequence joins TRBV13 and TRBJ2-7; 7 bases match TRBD2. TRBJ2-1 explains the end of the DNA better; the J call may be wrong. The CDR3 spans 16 residues. CDR1 is PRHDT, CDR2 FYEKMQ, per germline (reference sequence). The CDR3 reads CASRDRWASGDNEQFF. For the CDR3, the DNA is TGTGCCAGCAGAGATCGGTGGGCTAGCGGCGACAATGAGCAGTTCTTC.

The J gene is TRBJ2-2, the V gene TRBV9, with D uncertain. In germline, CDR1 is SGDLS, CDR2 YYNGEE. Trimming pared 4 bases from V and 13 bases from J, leaving 23 bases between. The CDR3 loop spans 15 amino acids. CDR3 region: CASSSTSSIAHPLFF. The CDR3 DNA sequence: TGTGCCAGCAGCTCGACATCTAGTATTGCCCACCCGCTGTTTTTT. The whole variable domain, remainder taken from reference TRBV9 and TRBJ2-2, is DSGVTQTPKHLITATGQRVTLRCSPRSGDLSVYWYQQSLDQGLQFLIQYYNGEERAKGNILERFSAQQFPDLHSELNLSSLELGDSALYFCASSSTSSIAHPLFFGEGSRLTVL.

With respect to this clonotype: With a much larger clone just one base away, this may be a read error. V usage is TRBV7-9 and J usage is TRBJ1-1; no reliable D call. CDR1 and CDR2 from the germline V gene are SEHNR and FQNEAQ (reference sequence). Trimming pared 7 bases from V and 1 base from J, leaving 4 bases between. This CDR3 has 11 residues. The CDR3 DNA is TGTGCCAGCACCCAGAACACTGAAGCTTTCTTT. This gives the protein CASTQNTEAFF.

Only a few counts were recorded for this clonotype. The rearrangement joins TRBV27 to TRBJ1-6; 7 nucleotides align to TRBD1. The germline CDR1 and CDR2 sequences are MNHEY and SMNVEV (reference sequence). The V and J ends lost 5 bases and 9 bases, in that order; junction bases with no gene match: 10. The CDR3 is made up of 15 amino acids. The CDR3 protein is CASSARQGSSSPLHF. The CDR3 DNA is TGTGCCAGCAGTGCCAGACAGGGTTCGAGTTCACCCCTCCACTTT.

This clonotype was picked up a small number of times. A much larger clone lies one base from this, so it may be a read error. The CDR3 bases are TGCGCCAGCAGCCCCCATCCGCCGGGGGCTATGCAAGAGATCCAGTACTTC. Protein sequence: CASSPHPPGAMQEIQYF. This chain joins TRBV4-1 and TRBJ2-5, with D perhaps matching TRBD1 or TRBD2 (6 bases each). Germline V gene data show CDR1 as MGHRA and CDR2 as YSYEKL. The CDR3 runs 17 residues.

This clonotype has only a few counts. V is TRBV5-1 and J is TRBJ1-1; D uncertain. The ends were cut back, 3 bases at V and 1 base at J, with 10 bases in the middle. Per the germline V gene, CDR1 is SGHRS and CDR2 is YFSETQ. This CDR3 region has 14 residues. The CDR3 region has the DNA TGCGCCAGCAGCTATGGACGGGGGAACACTGAAGCTTTCTTT. Translation gives CASSYGRGNTEAFF.

The CDR3 DNA reads TGTGCCAGCAGTTTAGCGGTCTTTTCTAGCGGGAGTTGGGAGCAGTTCTTC. Translation gives CASSLAVFSSGSWEQFF. The chain uses TRBV12-3 or TRBV12-4 and TRBJ2-5, with 10 bases lining up with TRBD2. The DNA end lines up better with TRBJ2-1; the J call may be wrong. The CDR3 sequence is 17 residues long.

V usage is TRBV7-2 and J usage is TRBJ2-5; TRBD2 matches at 7 bases. This CDR3 has 16 residues. With V trimmed by 5 bases and J by 2 bases, 11 bases remained unmatched. Germline lookup yields CDR1 SGHTA and CDR2 FQGNSA. CDR3 region: CASSVTALAVQETQYF. The CDR3 DNA is TGTGCCAGCAGCGTCACCGCCCTAGCGGTACAAGAGACCCAGTACTTC.

The rearrangement links TRBV28 to TRBJ2-7; TRBD2 aligns across 7 bases. V lost 3 bases and J lost 10; bases outside the gene matches: 6. Germline-derived CDR1 and CDR2 are MDHEN and SYDVKM. CDR3 length: 12 residues. The CDR3 DNA follows: TGTGCCAGCAGTTTGGAAAGCGGGAAACAGTACTTC. Translation gives CASSLESGKQYF.

The table lists this clonotype with a few counts. The chain joins TRBV4-1 to TRBJ2-1; the D gene could be TRBD1 or TRBD2 (5 bases each). The CDR3 has 16 residues. V lost 1 base, J lost 9 bases, and 19 bases lay in between. The germline CDR1 and CDR2 sequences are MGHRA and YSYEKL. The CDR3 DNA is TGCGCCAGCAGCCAAGTCCCCCGGGACCCCCGTTTTGAGCAGTTCTTC. Translated: CASSQVPRDPRFEQFF.

This clonotype was seen a handful of times. One end of the junction fails to match germline, which may point to a read error. The genes are TRBV20-1 and TRBJ1-1; D might be TRBD1 (5 bases). CDR3 size: 17 residues. Germline loops: CDR1 DFQATT, CDR2 SNEGSKA (reference sequence). The CDR3 DNA sequence: TGCAGTGCTAGAGATCACGGCGGAAGGGCCCGGGGCACTAAAGCTTTCTTT. Protein product: CSARDHGGRARGTKAFF.